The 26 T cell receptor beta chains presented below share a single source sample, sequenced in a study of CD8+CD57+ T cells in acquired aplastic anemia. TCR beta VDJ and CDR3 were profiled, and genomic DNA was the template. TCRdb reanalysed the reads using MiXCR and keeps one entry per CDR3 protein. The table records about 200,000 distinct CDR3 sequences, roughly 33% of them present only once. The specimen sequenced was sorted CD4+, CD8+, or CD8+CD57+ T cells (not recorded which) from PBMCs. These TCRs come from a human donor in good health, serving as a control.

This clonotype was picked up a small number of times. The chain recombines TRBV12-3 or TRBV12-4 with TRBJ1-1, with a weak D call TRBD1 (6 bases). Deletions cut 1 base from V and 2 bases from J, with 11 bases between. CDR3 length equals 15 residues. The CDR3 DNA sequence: TGTGCCAGCAGTTTAGGACGGGGGCCCAACACTGAAGCTTTCTTT. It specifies CASSLGRGPNTEAFF.

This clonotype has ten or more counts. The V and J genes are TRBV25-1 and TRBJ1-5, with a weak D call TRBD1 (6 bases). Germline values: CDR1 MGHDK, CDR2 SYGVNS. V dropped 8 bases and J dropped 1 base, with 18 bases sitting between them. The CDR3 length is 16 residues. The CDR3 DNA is TGTGCCAGCTCCAGGGGCGGGCTTTGGAGCAATCAGCCCCAGCATTTT. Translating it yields CASSRGGLWSNQPQHF.

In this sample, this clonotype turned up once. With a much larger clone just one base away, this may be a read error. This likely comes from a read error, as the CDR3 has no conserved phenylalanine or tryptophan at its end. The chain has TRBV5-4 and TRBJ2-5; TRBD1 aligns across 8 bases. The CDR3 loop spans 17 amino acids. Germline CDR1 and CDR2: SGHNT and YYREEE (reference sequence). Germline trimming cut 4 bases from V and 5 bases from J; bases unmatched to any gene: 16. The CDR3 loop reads CASSVGARGRGVETQYS. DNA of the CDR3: TGTGCCAGCAGCGTAGGAGCCAGGGGGCGCGGCGTGGAGACCCAGTACTCC.

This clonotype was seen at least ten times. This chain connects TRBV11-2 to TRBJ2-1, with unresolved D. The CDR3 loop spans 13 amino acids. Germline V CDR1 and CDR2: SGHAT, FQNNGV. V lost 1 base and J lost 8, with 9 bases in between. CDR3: CASSLAKGDEQFF. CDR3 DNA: TGTGCCAGCAGCTTAGCAAAGGGCGATGAGCAGTTCTTC.

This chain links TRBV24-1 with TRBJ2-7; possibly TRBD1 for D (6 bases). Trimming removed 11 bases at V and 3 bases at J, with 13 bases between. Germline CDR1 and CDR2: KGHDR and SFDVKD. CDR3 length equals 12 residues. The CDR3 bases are TGTGCCAGGCACAGGGAACACTACGAGCAGTACTTC. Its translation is CARHREHYEQYF.

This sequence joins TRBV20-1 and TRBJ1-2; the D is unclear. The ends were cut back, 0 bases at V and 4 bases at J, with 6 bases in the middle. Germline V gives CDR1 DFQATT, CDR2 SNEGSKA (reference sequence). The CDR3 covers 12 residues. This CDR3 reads CSARDQAYGYTF. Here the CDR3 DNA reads TGCAGTGCTAGAGATCAGGCCTATGGCTACACCTTC.

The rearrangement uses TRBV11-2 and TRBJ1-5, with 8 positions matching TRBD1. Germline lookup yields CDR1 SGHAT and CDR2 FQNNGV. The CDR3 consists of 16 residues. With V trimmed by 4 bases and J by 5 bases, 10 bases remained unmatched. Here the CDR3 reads CASSSGTGWGDQPQHF. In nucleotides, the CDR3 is TGTGCCAGCAGCTCCGGGACAGGTTGGGGGGATCAGCCCCAGCATTTT.

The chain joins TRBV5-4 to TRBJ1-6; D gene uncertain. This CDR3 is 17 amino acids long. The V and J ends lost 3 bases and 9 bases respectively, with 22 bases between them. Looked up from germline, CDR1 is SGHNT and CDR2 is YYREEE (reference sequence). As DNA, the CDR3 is TGTGCCAGCAGCTCGGCCCTTGCGGCCGACCAGCTTTCACCCCTCCACTTT. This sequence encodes CASSSALAADQLSPLHF.

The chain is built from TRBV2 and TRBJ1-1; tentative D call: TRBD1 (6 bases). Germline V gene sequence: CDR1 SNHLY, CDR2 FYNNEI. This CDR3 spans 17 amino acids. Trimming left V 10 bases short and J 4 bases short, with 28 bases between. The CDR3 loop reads CATRRRAGSVGATEAFF. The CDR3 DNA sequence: TGTGCCACCCGGAGGAGGGCAGGGAGCGTGGGGGCCACTGAAGCTTTCTTT.

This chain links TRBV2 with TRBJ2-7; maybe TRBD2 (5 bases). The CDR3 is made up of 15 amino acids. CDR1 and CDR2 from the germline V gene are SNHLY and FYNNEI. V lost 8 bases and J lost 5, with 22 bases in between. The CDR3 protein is CASPPPNGVPHEQYF. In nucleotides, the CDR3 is TGTGCCAGCCCACCACCGAACGGGGTCCCCCACGAGCAGTACTTC.

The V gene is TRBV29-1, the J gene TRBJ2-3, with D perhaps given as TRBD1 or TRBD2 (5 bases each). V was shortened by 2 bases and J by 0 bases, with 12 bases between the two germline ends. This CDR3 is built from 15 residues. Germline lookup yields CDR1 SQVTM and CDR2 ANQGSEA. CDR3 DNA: TGCAGCGTTGAACGGCAGGGAGCTAGCACAGATACGCAGTATTTT. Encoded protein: CSVERQGASTDTQYF.

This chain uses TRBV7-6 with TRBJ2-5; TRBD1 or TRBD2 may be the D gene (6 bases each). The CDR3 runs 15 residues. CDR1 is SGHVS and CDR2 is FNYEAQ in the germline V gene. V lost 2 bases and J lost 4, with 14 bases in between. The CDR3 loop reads CASSLLGGPGETQYF. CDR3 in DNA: TGTGCCAGCAGCTTACTCGGGGGCCCCGGAGAGACCCAGTACTTC. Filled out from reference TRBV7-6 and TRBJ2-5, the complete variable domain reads GAGVSQSPRYKVTKRGQDVALRCDPISGHVSLYWYRQALGQGPEFLTYFNYEAQQDKSGLPNDRFSAERPEGSISTLTIQRTEQRDSAMYRCASSLLGGPGETQYFGPGTRLLVL.

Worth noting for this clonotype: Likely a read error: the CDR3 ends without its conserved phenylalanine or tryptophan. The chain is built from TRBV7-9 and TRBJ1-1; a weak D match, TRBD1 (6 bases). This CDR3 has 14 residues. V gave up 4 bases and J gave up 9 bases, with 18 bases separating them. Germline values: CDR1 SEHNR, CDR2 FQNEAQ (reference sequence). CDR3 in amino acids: CASSSEAGGAKAFL. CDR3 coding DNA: TGTGCCAGCAGCTCCGAAGCGGGGGGGGCGAAAGCTTTCCTT.

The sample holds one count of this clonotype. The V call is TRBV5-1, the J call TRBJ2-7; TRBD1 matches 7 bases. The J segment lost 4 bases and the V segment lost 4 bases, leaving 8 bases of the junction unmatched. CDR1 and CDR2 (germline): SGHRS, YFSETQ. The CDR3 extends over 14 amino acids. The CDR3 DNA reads TGCGCCAGCAGCGAAACGACAGGGTTTTACGAGCAGTACTTC. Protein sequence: CASSETTGFYEQYF.

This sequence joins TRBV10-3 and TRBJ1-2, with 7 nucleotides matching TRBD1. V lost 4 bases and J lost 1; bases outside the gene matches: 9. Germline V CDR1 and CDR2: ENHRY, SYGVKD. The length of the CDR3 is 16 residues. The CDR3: CAISGFDRALNYGYTF. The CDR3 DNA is TGTGCCATCAGTGGGTTCGACAGGGCCCTTAACTATGGCTACACCTTC.

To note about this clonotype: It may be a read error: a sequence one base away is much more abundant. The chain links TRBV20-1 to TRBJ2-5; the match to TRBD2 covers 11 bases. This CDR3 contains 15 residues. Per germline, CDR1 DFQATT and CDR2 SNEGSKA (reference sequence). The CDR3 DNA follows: TGCAGTGCAAACATAGCGGGAGGGCCACAAGAGACCCAGTGCTTC. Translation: CSANIAGGPQETQCF.

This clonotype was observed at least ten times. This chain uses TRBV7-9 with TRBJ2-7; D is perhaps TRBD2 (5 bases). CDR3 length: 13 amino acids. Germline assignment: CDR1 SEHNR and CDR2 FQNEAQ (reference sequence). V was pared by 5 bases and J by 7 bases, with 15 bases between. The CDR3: CASSPRTPGEQYF. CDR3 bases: TGTGCCAGCAGCCCGAGGACCCCGGGGGAGCAGTACTTC.

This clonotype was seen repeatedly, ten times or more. CDR3 region: CSANRDGYEQYF. In DNA, the CDR3 is TGCAGTGCTAACCGGGACGGCTACGAGCAGTACTTC. The V gene is TRBV20-1, the J gene TRBJ2-7; D may match TRBD1 or TRBD2 (5 bases each). The germline V gene has CDR1 DFQATT and CDR2 SNEGSKA (reference sequence). The CDR3 consists of 12 residues. V gave up 4 bases and J gave up 3 bases, with 10 bases separating them.

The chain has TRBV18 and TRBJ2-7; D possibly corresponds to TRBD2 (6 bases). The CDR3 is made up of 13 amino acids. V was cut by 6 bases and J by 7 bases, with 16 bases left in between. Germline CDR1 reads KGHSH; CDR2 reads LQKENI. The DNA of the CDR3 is TGTGCCAGCTCTAGACCCGGTCGGGGGGAGCAGTACTTC. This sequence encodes CASSRPGRGEQYF.

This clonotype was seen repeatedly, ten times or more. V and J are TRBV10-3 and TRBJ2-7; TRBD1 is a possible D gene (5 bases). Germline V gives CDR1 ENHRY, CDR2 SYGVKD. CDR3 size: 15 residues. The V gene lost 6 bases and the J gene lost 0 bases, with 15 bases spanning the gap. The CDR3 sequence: CAISDSWGSSYEQYF. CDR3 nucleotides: TGTGCCATCAGCGACTCTTGGGGCAGCTCCTACGAGCAGTACTTC.

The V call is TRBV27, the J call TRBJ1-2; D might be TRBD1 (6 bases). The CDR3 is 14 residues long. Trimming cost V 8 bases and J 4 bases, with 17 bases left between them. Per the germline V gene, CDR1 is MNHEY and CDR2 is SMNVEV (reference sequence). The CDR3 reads CASGSPNRAYGYTF. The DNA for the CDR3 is TGTGCCAGCGGTTCTCCAAACAGGGCCTATGGCTACACCTTC.

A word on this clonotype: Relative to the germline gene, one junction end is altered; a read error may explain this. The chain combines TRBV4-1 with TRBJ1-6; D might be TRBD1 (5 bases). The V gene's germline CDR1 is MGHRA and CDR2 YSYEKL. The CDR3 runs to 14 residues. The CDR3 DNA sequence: TGCGCCAGCAGCCCGGGGCTCTATAATTCACCCTTCCACTTT. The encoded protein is CASSPGLYNSPFHF.

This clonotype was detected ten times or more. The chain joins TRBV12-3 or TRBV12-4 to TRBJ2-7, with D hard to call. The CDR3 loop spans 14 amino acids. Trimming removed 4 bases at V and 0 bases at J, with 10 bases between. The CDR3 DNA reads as TGTGCCAGCAGTTCCAGTTGGAGCTCCTACGAGCAGTACTTC. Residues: CASSSSWSSYEQYF.

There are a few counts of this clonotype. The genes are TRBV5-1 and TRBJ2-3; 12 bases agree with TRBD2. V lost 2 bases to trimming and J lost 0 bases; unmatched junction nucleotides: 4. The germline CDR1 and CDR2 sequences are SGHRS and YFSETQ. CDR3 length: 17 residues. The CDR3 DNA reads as TGCGCCAGCAGCTTTGGAGGGACTAGCGGGAGCACAGATACGCAGTATTTT. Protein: CASSFGGTSGSTDTQYF.

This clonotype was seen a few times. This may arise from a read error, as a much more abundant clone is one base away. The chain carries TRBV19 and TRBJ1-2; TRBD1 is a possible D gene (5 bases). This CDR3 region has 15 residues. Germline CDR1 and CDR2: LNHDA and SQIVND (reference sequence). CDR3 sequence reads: CASSIPGSFNYGYAF. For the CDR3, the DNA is TGTGCCAGTAGTATCCCAGGGTCCTTTAACTATGGCTACGCCTTC.

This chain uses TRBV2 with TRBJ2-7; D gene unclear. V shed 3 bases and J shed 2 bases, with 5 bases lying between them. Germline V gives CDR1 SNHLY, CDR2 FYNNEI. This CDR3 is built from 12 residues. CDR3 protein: CASSEEPYEQYF. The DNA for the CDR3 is TGTGCCAGCAGTGAGGAACCCTACGAGCAGTACTTC.